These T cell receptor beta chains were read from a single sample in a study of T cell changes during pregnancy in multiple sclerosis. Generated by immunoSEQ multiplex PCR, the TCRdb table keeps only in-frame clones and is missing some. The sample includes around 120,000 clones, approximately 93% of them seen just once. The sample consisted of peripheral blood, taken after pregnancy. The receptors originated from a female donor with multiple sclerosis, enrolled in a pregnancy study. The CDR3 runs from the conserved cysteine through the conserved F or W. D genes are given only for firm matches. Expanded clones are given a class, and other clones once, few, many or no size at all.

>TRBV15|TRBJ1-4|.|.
TGTGCCACCAGCAGAGAGAAGGTCGTCGGGGGAAAACTGTTTTTT
CATSREKVVGGKLFF
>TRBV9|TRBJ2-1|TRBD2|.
TGTGCCAGCAGCGTAGGGGGGGGAGACGGCGGTGAGCAGTTCTTC
CASSVGGGDGGEQFF
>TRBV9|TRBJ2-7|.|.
TGTGCCAGCAGCGGAGAGGATCTACCCCCTTACGAGCAGTACTTC
CASSGEDLPPYEQYF
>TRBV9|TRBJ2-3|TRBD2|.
TGTGCCAGCAGCCCACCCACACTAGCGGGCGACACAGATACGCAGTATTTT
CASSPPTLAGDTDTQYF
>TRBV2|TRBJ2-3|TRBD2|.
TGTGCCAGCAGGGGAGGGAGAGATACGCAGTATTTT
CASRGGRDTQYF
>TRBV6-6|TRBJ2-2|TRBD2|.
TGTGCCAGCAGTTACGAGACTAGCGGGGGGACCGGGGAGCTGTTTTTT
CASSYETSGGTGELFF
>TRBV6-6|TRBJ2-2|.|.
TGTGCCAGCAGTTTCGACAAGAACACCGGGGAGCTGTTTTTT
CASSFDKNTGELFF
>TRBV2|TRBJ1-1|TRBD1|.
TGTGCCAGCAGTGAATCCGGGACAGGCGAAGCTTTCTTT
CASSESGTGEAFF
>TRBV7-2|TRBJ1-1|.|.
TGTGCCAGCAGCTCCCCTCTGACAGGCGCGAACACTGAAGCTTTCTTT
CASSSPLTGANTEAFF
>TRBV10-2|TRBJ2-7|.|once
TGCGCCAGCAGTGAGTCAAGGACAGCATACGAGCAGTACTTC
CASSESRTAYEQYF
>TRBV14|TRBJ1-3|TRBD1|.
TGTGCCAGCAGCAAGGGGACAGAAGGGGCTGGAAACACCATATATTTT
CASSKGTEGAGNTIYF
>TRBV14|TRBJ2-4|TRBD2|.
TGTGCCAGCAGCCCCGGACTAGCGGTAGCCAAAAACATTCAGTACTTC
CASSPGLAVAKNIQYF
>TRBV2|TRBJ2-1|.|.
TGTGCCAGCAGCCAGGGGGGTGAGCAGTTCTTC
CASSQGGEQFF
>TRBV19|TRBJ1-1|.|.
TGTGCCAGTAGTGATGGCGGGGGAGCGAACACTGAAGCTTTCTTT
CASSDGGGANTEAFF
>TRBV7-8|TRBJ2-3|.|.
TGTGCCAGCAGCTTAGACGTCCTCACAGCCTATACGCAGTATTTT
CASSLDVLTAYTQYF
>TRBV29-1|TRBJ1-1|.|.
TGCAGCGTTCATCGAGGAGGAGGCACTGAAGCTTTCTTT
CSVHRGGGTEAFF
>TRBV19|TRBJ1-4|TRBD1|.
TGTGCCAGTAGTTTCGGGACAGGGGTAGAAAAACTGTTTTTT
CASSFGTGVEKLFF
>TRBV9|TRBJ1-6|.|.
TGTGCCAGCAGCGTTTCTGTGTTCGAGGGGGGGGATTATAATTCACCCCTCCACTTT
CASSVSVFEGGDYNSPLHF
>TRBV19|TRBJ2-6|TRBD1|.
TGTGCCAGTAGTATAGATCGGAATACAGGGGGAGGAAGGACTGGGGCCAACGTCCTGACTTTC
CASSIDRNTGGGRTGANVLTF
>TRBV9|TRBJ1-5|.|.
TGTGCCAGCAGCGTAGGGCAGGCAGGTCAGCCCCAGCATTTT
CASSVGQAGQPQHF
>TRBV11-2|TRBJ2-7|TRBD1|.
TGTGCCAGCAGCTCGACAGGGCCTATCCGTGGGCAGTACTTC
CASSSTGPIRGQYF
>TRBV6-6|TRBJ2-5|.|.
TGTGCCAGCAGTTACTCGATCTTACACCCCCAAGAGACCCAGTACTTC
CASSYSILHPQETQYF
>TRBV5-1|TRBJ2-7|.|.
TGCGCCAGCAGCTTCCATAACAGTCCCTACGAGCAGTACTTC
CASSFHNSPYEQYF
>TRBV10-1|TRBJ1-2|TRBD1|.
TGCGCCAGCAGTGAGTCCCGGACAGGGGACGGCTACATCTTC
CASSESRTGDGYIF
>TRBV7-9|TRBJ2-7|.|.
TGTGCCAGCTCCGACACCCGGTTGAAGTGGCAGTACTTC
CASSDTRLKWQYF
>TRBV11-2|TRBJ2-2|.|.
TGTGCCAGCAGCTTAGATCCCCCCTCCGGGGAGCTGTTTTTT
CASSLDPPSGELFF
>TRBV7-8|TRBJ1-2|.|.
TGTGCCAGCAGCCTATCTGCCGGCAGCCGCGGCGACTATGGCTACACCTTC
CASSLSAGSRGDYGYTF
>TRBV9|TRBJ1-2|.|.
TGTGCCAGCAGCCTAGCACCAGGAGCGGCGGATGGCTACACCTTC
CASSLAPGAADGYTF
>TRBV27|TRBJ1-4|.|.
TGTGCCAGCAGTTTGGTCCGGGAAAAGAATGAAAAACTGTTTTTT
CASSLVREKNEKLFF
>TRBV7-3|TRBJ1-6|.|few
TGTGCCAGCAGCTTAAATGAGCTCTCACCCCTCCACTTT
CASSLNELSPLHF
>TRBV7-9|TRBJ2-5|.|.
TGTGCCAGCAGCTTACCCCTCCAAGAGACCCAGTACTTC
CASSLPLQETQYF
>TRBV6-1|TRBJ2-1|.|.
TGTGCCAGCAGTGTAAGGCAGGACTTGGCGTTCTTC
CASSVRQDLAFF
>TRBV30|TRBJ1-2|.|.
TGTGCCTGGAGTGTACCGGGGGGCTACTATGGCTACACCTTC
CAWSVPGGYYGYTF
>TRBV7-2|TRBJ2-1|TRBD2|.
TGTGCCAGCAGCACCCGACTAGCGGGGGGATCCTACAATGAGCAGTTCTTC
CASSTRLAGGSYNEQFF
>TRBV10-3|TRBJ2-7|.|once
TGTGCCATCAACGGACAGGGAGGGTCCTACGAGCAGTACTTC
CAINGQGGSYEQYF
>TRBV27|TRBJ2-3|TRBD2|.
TGTGCCAGCAGTCTATATGTAGCGGGGACGACAGATACGCAGTATTTT
CASSLYVAGTTDTQYF
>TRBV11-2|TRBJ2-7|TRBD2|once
TGTGCCAGCGCCACTAGCGGGGTCTACGAGCAGTACTTC
CASATSGVYEQYF
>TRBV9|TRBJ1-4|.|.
TGTGCCAGCAGCGAAGACAGCAAAACTAATGAAAAACTGTTTTTT
CASSEDSKTNEKLFF
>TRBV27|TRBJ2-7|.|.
TGTGCCAGCAGTTTCCGGGGGACTGTCTACGAGCAGTACTTC
CASSFRGTVYEQYF
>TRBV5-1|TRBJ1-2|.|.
TGCGCCAGCAGCTATCGTAGTGAAGCTAACTATGGCTACACCTTC
CASSYRSEANYGYTF
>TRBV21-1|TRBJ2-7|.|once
TGTGCCAGCAGCAAAAACTCTCCGGGAGACTACGAGCAGTACTTC
CASSKNSPGDYEQYF
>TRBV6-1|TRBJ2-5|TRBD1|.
TGTGCCAGCAGTCGCCGGACAGGGGCAGAGGTATACTTC
CASSRRTGAEVYF
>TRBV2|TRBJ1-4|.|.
TGTGCCAGCAGTGATGGGCAGTTTAATGAAAAACTGTTTTTT
CASSDGQFNEKLFF
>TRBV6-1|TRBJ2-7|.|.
TGTGCCAGCAGCCTAACTCCCTACGAGCAGTACTTC
CASSLTPYEQYF
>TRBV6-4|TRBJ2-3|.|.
TGTGCCAGCAGTGAAGGAGAGAGAGATACGCAGTATTTT
CASSEGERDTQYF
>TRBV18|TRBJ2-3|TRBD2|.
TGTGCCAGCTCATCGGGACTAGCGGGGGGGCTGACAGATACGCAGTATTTT
CASSSGLAGGLTDTQYF
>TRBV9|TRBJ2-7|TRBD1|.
TGTGCCAGCAGCCCCCGCCCGACAGGGGGCATGGGCGAGCAGTACTTC
CASSPRPTGGMGEQYF
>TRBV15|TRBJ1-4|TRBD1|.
TGTGCCACCAGCCCTCATCCAGGGCAGGGGGCCGAAAAACTGTTTTTT
CATSPHPGQGAEKLFF
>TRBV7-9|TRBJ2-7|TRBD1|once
TGTGCCAGCAGCGACGGGACAGGAGGGAATCGACAGTACTTC
CASSDGTGGNRQYF
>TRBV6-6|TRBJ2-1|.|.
TGTGCCAGCACAACTAGTAGCTCCTACAATGAGCAGTTCTTC
CASTTSSSYNEQFF
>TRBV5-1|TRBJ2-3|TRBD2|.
TGCGCCAGCAGCTTACTAGCGGGGGTTGTGAAAGATACGCAGTATTTT
CASSLLAGVVKDTQYF
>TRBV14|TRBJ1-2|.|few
TGTGCCAGCAGCGGGACTCGCTATGGCTACACCTTC
CASSGTRYGYTF
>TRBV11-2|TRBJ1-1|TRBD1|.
TGTGCCAGCAGCCCGGGGACAGGCCCGAGAACTGAAGCTTTCTTT
CASSPGTGPRTEAFF
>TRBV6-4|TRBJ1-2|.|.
TGTGCCAGCAGTGACTCGGGCGGCGGCCAGGGTGGCTACACCTTC
CASSDSGGGQGGYTF
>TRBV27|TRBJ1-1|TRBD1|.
TGTGCCAGCAGTTTACTACTGGGACAGGGGACATTCGAAGCTTTCTTT
CASSLLLGQGTFEAFF
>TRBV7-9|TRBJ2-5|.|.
TGTGCCACCGCCGGGGAGACCCAGTACTTC
CATAGETQYF
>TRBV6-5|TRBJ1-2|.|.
TGTGCCAGCAGTTACTCTGTATCGGGGAACTATGGCTACACCTTC
CASSYSVSGNYGYTF